This TCR beta chain was captured by sequencing in a study of brain metastases from non-small cell lung cancer. Regarding the study as a whole: In around 66% of brain metastases, T-cell clones were expanded compared with matched primary tumors. Compared with primary tumors, brain metastases showed less T-cell infiltration. TCR repertoires overlapped largely between brain metastases and matched primaries.

The V gene lost 0 bases and the J gene lost 0 bases, with 10 bases spanning the gap. The CDR3 is made up of 16 amino acids. From germline, CDR1 is SGHRS and CDR2 YFSETQ. Using immunoSEQ multiplex PCR, the repertoire was profiled, and TCRdb retains in-frame clones only, with some absent. The sample has roughly 1,500 clones, around 90% seen once. Concerning this clone: The antigen is undetermined.

The chain links TRBV5-1 to TRBJ1-3; D may be TRBD1 (5 bases). The specimen sequenced was primary lung tumor tissue. The TCR originated in a donor at least 40 years old with non-small cell lung cancer. CDR3 sequence: CASSLAGGSSGNTIYF. CDR3 bases: TGCGCCAGCAGCTTGGCCGGGGGTTCCTCTGGAAACACCATATATTTT.